This T cell receptor (beta chain) was documented in a study of blood T cell repertoires in COVID-19. On the study more broadly: Spain, Italy and the United States supplied samples that represented acute and convalescent COVID-19. PBMCs, B-cell-depleted T cells, or T cells provided the cDNA or gDNA that made up the material.

Per the original data handling: Nucleated cell number was recorded as an estimate derived from reference gene primer amplification. The assay was immunoSEQ multiplex PCR, and TCRdb's table has in-frame clones only and misses some. The DNA was the basis for D and trimming; V, J and clone size are from that table. The data contain more than 95,000 clones, roughly 85% of them singletons. The CDR3 is 14 amino acids. Germline CDR1 SNHLY, CDR2 FYNNEI. Germline trimming cut 6 bases from V and 4 bases from J; bases unmatched to any gene: 7. The chain recombines TRBV2 with TRBJ2-7; TRBD1 matches 9 bases. The sequence came from a woman older than 75 with COVID-19, enrolled during active disease. The sequenced sample was peripheral blood. CDR3 sequence (DNA): TGTGCCAGCAGCAAGGACAGGGGAAGGTACGAGCAGTACTTC. The encoded protein is CASSKDRGRYEQYF. Supplemented by reference TRBV2 and TRBJ2-7, the full variable domain reads EPEVTQTPSHQVTQMGQEVILRCVPISNHLYFYWYRQILGQKVEFLVSFYNNEISEKSEIFDDQFSVERPDGSNFTLKIRSTKLEDSAMYFCASSKDRGRYEQYFGPGTRLTVT.